The 27 T cell receptor beta chains reported below all come from one sample, sequenced in a study of radiation and T cells in renal cell carcinoma. Here immunoSEQ multiplex PCR was the method, and the copy in TCRdb shows in-frame clones only, minus some. The data show about 86,000 clones, just under 85% seen once. Regarding time point: blood 4 weeks post-SBRT, at nephrectomy. The sample's treatment: 15 Gy SBRT to primary tumor, nephrectomy 4 weeks later. Source: blood, taken from a patient whose treatment included radiotherapy and nephrectomy. These receptors all come from a man aged 45-60 years with renal cell carcinoma.

This sequence joins TRBV2 and TRBJ2-6; D is undetermined. Trimming stripped 3 bases from V and 0 bases from J, with 6 bases between. Germline V lookup: CDR1 SNHLY, CDR2 FYNNEI. The CDR3 totals 15 residues. The CDR3 sequence: CASSDFTSGANVLTF. CDR3 nucleotides: TGTGCCAGCAGTGATTTTACCTCTGGGGCCAACGTCCTGACTTTC.

This sequence joins TRBV11-2 and TRBJ2-2, with D uncertain. Germline loops: CDR1 SGHAT, CDR2 FQNNGV. The CDR3 loop spans 14 amino acids. V lost 5 bases and J 2 bases, leaving 9 bases between the germline ends. CDR3 residues: CASSPLINTGELFF. In DNA form, the CDR3 reads TGTGCCAGCAGCCCGCTAATTAACACCGGGGAGCTGTTTTTT.

This rearrangement joins TRBV4-1 to TRBJ2-7; 10 bases are a match to TRBD1. CDR1 MGHRA and CDR2 YSYEKL come from the germline V gene. After removal of 3 bases from V and 3 bases from J, the junction contained 5 bases not matched to a gene. The CDR3 extends over 15 amino acids. CDR3 coding DNA: TGCGCCAGCAGCCACCTGGGACAGGGGATCTACGAGCAGTACTTC. Amino acid sequence: CASSHLGQGIYEQYF.

The chain has TRBV6-5 and TRBJ2-7, with TRBD1 as a possible D gene (5 bases). The V gene's germline CDR1 is MNHEY and CDR2 SVGAGI. The V end was cut by 0 bases, the J end by 5 bases, with 17 bases between. This CDR3 is built from 16 residues. For the CDR3, the DNA is TGTGCCAGCAGTTACTCGGCAGGGATCGGCCACAACGAGCAGTACTTC. It specifies CASSYSAGIGHNEQYF.

The chain is built from TRBV25-1 and TRBJ2-5, with TRBD2 matching 15 bases. Germline lookup yields CDR1 MGHDK and CDR2 SYGVNS. After removal of 8 bases from V and 5 bases from J, the junction contained 3 bases not matched to a gene. The CDR3 has 14 residues. CDR3: CASWGLAGGETQYF. The CDR3 coding sequence is TGTGCCAGCTGGGGACTAGCGGGGGGCGAGACCCAGTACTTC.

The chain recombines TRBV2 with TRBJ1-2; perhaps TRBD1 as D (5 bases). The CDR3 runs 14 residues. Trimming removed 7 bases from V and 3 bases from J, with 15 bases in between. The V gene's germline CDR1 is SNHLY and CDR2 FYNNEI. In DNA form, the CDR3 reads TGTGCCAGCACGGGGGGGAGAATGGACTATGGCTACACCTTC. As protein: CASTGGRMDYGYTF.

The chain is built from TRBV5-1 and TRBJ2-5; 11 bases are shared with TRBD1. The J call may be mistaken, given a closer DNA end match to TRBJ2-7. Germline V gene data show CDR1 as SGHRS and CDR2 as YFSETQ. The CDR3 consists of 14 residues. The CDR3 bases are TGCGCCAGCAGGGGGACAGGGGGCTCCTACGAGCAGTACTTC. It yields the protein CASRGTGGSYEQYF.

To note about this clone: Other DNA sequences in this specimen translate into the identical CDR3. The rearrangement links TRBV6-6 to TRBJ1-5; TRBD1 might be the D (5 bases). This CDR3 is built from 13 residues. V was clipped by 9 bases and J by 0 bases, with 9 bases between them. Per germline, CDR1 MNHNY and CDR2 SVGAGI (reference sequence). In nucleotides, the CDR3 is TGTGCCAGTACCAGGGTTAGCAATCAGCCCCAGCATTTT. Translated, it gives CASTRVSNQPQHF.

This clone occurred once. This chain connects TRBV19 to TRBJ1-3; no clear D gene. V was trimmed by 3 bases and J by 0 bases, leaving 9 bases between them. The CDR3 runs to 15 residues. Per germline, CDR1 LNHDA and CDR2 SQIVND (reference sequence). CDR3 nucleotides: TGTGCCAGTAGTATGAGTGGATACTCTGGAAACACCATATATTTT. It encodes CASSMSGYSGNTIYF.

This clone has just one count. This chain joins TRBV15 and TRBJ2-7; the D call may be TRBD1 or TRBD2 (5 bases each). Per the germline V gene, CDR1 is LNHNV and CDR2 is YYDKDF (reference sequence). The V end lost 2 bases, the J end lost 4 bases, and 9 bases lay between the germline ends. This CDR3 is 13 amino acids long. For the CDR3, the DNA is TGTGCCACCAGCAGAAATGAGGGGTACGAGCAGTACTTC. This gives the protein CATSRNEGYEQYF.

This clone appeared a single time. V and J are TRBV21-1 and TRBJ2-5. TRBV21-1 is given as a pseudogene. This CDR3 is built from 14 residues. This chain's CDR3 is CASSKEASQETQYF. Here the CDR3 DNA reads TGTGCCAGCAGCAAAGAGGCCAGCCAAGAGACCCAGTACTTC.

The chain recombines TRBV30 with TRBJ1-2; D uncertain. Germline V gene data show CDR1 as GTSNPN and CDR2 as SVGIG (reference sequence). Trimming pared 4 bases from V and 3 bases from J, leaving 12 bases between. The CDR3 spans 13 residues. The CDR3 region has the DNA TGTGCCTGGACTACAGATGTCTACTATGGCTACACCTTC. It translates to CAWTTDVYYGYTF.

V is TRBV14 and J is TRBJ1-1; 7 bases fit TRBD1. The CDR3 has 14 residues. Trimming took 4 bases from V and 5 from J; bases not matched to a gene: 7. Germline V lookup: CDR1 SGHDN, CDR2 FVKESK. DNA for the CDR3: TGTGCCAGCAGCCCCTGGACAGGAGGAACTGAAGCTTTCTTT. It yields the protein CASSPWTGGTEAFF.

The sample holds one count of this clone. The V gene is TRBV4-1, the J gene TRBJ2-5; 8 bases match TRBD1. From germline, CDR1 is MGHRA and CDR2 YSYEKL. CDR3 length equals 16 residues. V dropped 1 base and J dropped 5; count of bases not matched to a gene: 9. CDR3 sequence: CASSQVFQGAVETQYF. For the CDR3, the DNA is TGCGCCAGCAGCCAAGTCTTCCAGGGGGCTGTGGAGACCCAGTACTTC.

The V call is TRBV10-2, the J call TRBJ2-3, with 12 bases identical to TRBD2. Germline lookup yields CDR1 WSHSY and CDR2 SAAADI. Germline trimming cut 6 bases from V and 4 bases from J; bases unmatched to any gene: 2. The CDR3 covers 14 residues. This chain's CDR3 is CASRLAGGADTQYF. The CDR3 DNA is TGCGCCAGCAGACTAGCGGGAGGAGCAGATACGCAGTATTTT.

The V and J genes are TRBV21-1 and TRBJ1-1. TRBV21-1 is a pseudogene. The CDR3 covers 18 residues. This CDR3 reads CASSKVGRTNEVRAEAFF. The CDR3 DNA sequence: TGTGCCAGCAGCAAAGTTGGTCGGACGAACGAGGTAAGGGCTGAAGCTTTCTTT.

In regard to this clone: The sample holds other DNA sequences that translate to the same CDR3. V and J are TRBV18 and TRBJ2-7, with D perhaps assigned TRBD1 or TRBD2 (7 bases each). Germline V gene data show CDR1 as KGHSH and CDR2 as LQKENI. The CDR3 consists of 13 residues. Trimming removed 3 bases at V and 4 bases at J, with 10 bases between. The CDR3 DNA follows: TGTGCCAGCTCACCCAGGGGGGGATACGAGCAGTACTTC. Amino acids: CASSPRGGYEQYF.

The rearrangement joins TRBV7-3 to TRBJ2-7, with 10 bases identical to TRBD2. Germline V gene lookup returns CDR1 SGHTA and CDR2 FQGTGA. V gave up 5 bases and J gave up 7 bases; unmatched junction bases: 11. The CDR3 is made up of 15 amino acids. CDR3 sequence (DNA): TGTGCCAGCAGCCCCAGCGGGAGGGCCACAAGTGAGCAGTACTTC. Its translation: CASSPSGRATSEQYF.

The genes are TRBV9 and TRBJ2-5; the D call may be TRBD1 or TRBD2 (6 bases each). Between the trimmed V and J ends, which lost 0 bases and 5 bases, there was a span of 17 bases. The V gene's germline CDR1 is SGDLS and CDR2 YYNGEE. The CDR3 covers 16 residues. In DNA, the CDR3 is TGTGCCAGCAGCGTAGGCCCGGGGGCTGCGTGGGAGACCCAGTACTTC. Its protein is CASSVGPGAAWETQYF. Complete variable domain (other parts from reference TRBV9 and TRBJ2-5): DSGVTQTPKHLITATGQRVTLRCSPRSGDLSVYWYQQSLDQGLQFLIQYYNGEERAKGNILERFSAQQFPDLHSELNLSSLELGDSALYFCASSVGPGAAWETQYFGPGTRLLVL.

This clone was seen a few times. This rearrangement joins TRBV5-4 to TRBJ1-1; a weak D match, TRBD1 (6 bases). Germline CDR1 is SGHNT and CDR2 is YYREEE (reference sequence). V was shortened by 0 bases and J by 1 base, with 10 bases between the two germline ends. The CDR3 has 15 residues. The CDR3 sequence is CASSLEGGWNTEAFF. The CDR3 DNA reads TGTGCCAGCAGCTTGGAGGGGGGGTGGAACACTGAAGCTTTCTTT.

The chain couples TRBV4-1 to TRBJ2-5; 12 bases are shared with TRBD1. CDR3 length: 15 amino acids. J lost 7 bases, V lost 5 bases, and 8 bases had no gene match. The V gene's germline CDR1 is MGHRA and CDR2 YSYEKL. The DNA of the CDR3 is TGCGCCAGCAGCGGAGGGACAGGGGGCCGGTGGACCCAGTACTTC. It is translated as CASSGGTGGRWTQYF.

This clone was counted between two and nine times. J is TRBJ1-1 and V is TRBV20-1; D call uncertain. The V gene's germline CDR1 is DFQATT and CDR2 SNEGSKA (reference sequence). This CDR3 is 11 amino acids long. The V and J ends lost 1 base and 4 bases respectively, with 4 bases between them. The DNA for the CDR3 is TGCAGTGCTAGAGTCGTCACTGAAGCTTTCTTT. Its translation is CSARVVTEAFF.

The genes are TRBV7-8 and TRBJ1-5, with D possibly being TRBD1 (6 bases). Trimming stripped 3 bases from V and 2 bases from J, with 14 bases between. Per the germline V gene, CDR1 is SGHVS and CDR2 is FQNEAQ. The CDR3 sequence is 16 residues long. The CDR3 sequence: CASSFDRLGGNQPQHF. Written as DNA, the CDR3 is TGTGCCAGCAGCTTCGACAGGTTAGGTGGCAATCAGCCCCAGCATTTT.

The gene calls are TRBV28 and TRBJ2-1, with D perhaps assigned TRBD1 or TRBD2 (6 bases each). Germline values: CDR1 MDHEN, CDR2 SYDVKM. The V and J ends lost 5 bases and 0 bases respectively, with 20 bases between them. CDR3 length equals 18 residues. The CDR3 sequence: CASSPPGASGYSYNEQFF. DNA of the CDR3: TGTGCCAGCAGTCCCCCGGGGGCGAGCGGTTACTCCTACAATGAGCAGTTCTTC.

The chain uses TRBV4-1 and TRBJ2-7; TRBD1 aligns across 7 bases. The CDR3 has 13 amino acids. With V trimmed by 1 base and J by 8 bases, 5 bases remained unmatched. Looked up from germline, CDR1 is MGHRA and CDR2 is YSYEKL. CDR3 DNA sequence: TGCGCCAGCAGCCAAGCCAGACAGGGCCAGCAGTACTTC. As protein: CASSQARQGQQYF.

A few counts support this clone. The genes are TRBV19 and TRBJ1-5; 8 bases match TRBD1. This CDR3 is built from 15 residues. CDR1 is LNHDA and CDR2 is SQIVND in the germline V gene (reference sequence). With V trimmed by 7 bases and J by 6 bases, 11 bases remained unmatched. CDR3 amino acids: CASTSGRTGGQPQHF. The CDR3 DNA is TGTGCCAGTACCTCCGGTCGAACAGGGGGTCAGCCCCAGCATTTT.

This sequence joins TRBV6-5 and TRBJ2-5; D unclear. The germline V and J ends were trimmed by 2 bases and 0 bases, with 10 bases remaining between them. The CDR3 runs to 15 residues. The germline V gene encodes CDR1 MNHEY and CDR2 SVGAGI. Written as DNA, the CDR3 is TGTGCCAGCAGTTACACGGCAGGTGACCAAGAGACCCAGTACTTC. It yields the protein CASSYTAGDQETQYF.